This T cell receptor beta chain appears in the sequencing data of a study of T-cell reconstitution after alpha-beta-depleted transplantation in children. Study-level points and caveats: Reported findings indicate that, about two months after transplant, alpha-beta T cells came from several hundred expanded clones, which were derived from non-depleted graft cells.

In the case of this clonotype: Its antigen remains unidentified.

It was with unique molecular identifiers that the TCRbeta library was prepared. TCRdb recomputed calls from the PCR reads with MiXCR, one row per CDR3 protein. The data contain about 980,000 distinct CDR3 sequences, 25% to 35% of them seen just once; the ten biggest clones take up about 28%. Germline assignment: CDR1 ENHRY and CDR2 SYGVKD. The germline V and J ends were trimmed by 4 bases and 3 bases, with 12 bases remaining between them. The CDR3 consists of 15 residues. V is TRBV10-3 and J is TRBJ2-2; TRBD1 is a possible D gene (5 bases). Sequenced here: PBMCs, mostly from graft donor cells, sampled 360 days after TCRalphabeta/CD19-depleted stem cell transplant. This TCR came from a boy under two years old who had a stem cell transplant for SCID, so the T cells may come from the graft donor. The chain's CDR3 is CAISVSRAHTGELFF. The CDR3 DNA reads TGTGCCATCAGTGTGAGCAGGGCGCACACCGGGGAGCTGTTTTTT.